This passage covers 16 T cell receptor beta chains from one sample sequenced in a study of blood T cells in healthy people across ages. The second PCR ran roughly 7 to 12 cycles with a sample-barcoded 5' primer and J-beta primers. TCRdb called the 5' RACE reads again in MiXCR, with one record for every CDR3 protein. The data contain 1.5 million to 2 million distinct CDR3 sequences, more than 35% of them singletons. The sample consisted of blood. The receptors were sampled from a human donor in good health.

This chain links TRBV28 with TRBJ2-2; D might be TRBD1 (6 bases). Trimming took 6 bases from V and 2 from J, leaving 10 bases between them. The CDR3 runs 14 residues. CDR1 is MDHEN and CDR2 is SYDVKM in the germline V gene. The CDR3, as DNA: TGTGCCAGCAGCCCGGACAGTAACACCGGGGAGCTGTTTTTT. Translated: CASSPDSNTGELFF.

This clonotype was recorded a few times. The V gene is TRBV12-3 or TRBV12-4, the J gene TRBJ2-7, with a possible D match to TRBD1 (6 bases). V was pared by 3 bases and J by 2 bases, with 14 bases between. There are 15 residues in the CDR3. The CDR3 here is CASSFSRQGPYEQYF. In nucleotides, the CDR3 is TGTGCCAGCAGTTTTTCTAGGCAGGGGCCCTACGAGCAGTACTTC.

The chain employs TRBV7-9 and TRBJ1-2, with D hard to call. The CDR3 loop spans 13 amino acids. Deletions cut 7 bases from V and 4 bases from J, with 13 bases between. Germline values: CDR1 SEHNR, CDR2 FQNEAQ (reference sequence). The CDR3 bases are TGTGCCAGCATCCTAGATAGCCGCTATGGCTACACCTTC. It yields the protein CASILDSRYGYTF.

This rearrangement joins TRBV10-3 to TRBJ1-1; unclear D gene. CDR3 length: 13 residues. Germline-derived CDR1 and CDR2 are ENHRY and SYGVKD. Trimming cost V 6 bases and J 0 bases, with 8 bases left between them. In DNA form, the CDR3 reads TGTGCCATCAGCAAGAATTTGAACACTGAAGCTTTCTTT. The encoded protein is CAISKNLNTEAFF.

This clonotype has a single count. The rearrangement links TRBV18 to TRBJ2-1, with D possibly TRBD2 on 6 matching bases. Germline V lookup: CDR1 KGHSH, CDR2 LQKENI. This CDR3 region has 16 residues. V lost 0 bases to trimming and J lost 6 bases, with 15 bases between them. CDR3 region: CASSPPSGGSLNEQFF. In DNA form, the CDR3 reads TGTGCCAGCTCACCACCGTCCGGGGGTTCACTCAATGAGCAGTTCTTC.

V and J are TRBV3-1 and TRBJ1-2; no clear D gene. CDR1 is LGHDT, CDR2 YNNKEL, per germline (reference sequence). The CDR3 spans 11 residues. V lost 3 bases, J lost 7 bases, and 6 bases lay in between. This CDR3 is CASSQWRGYTF. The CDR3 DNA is TGTGCCAGCAGCCAGTGGCGTGGCTACACCTTC.

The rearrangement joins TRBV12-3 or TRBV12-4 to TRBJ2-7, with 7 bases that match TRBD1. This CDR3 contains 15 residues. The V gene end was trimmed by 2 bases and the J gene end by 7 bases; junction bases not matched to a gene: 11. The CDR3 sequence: CASSLWDSLRREQYF. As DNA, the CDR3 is TGTGCCAGCAGTTTATGGGACAGCCTGAGACGTGAGCAGTACTTC.

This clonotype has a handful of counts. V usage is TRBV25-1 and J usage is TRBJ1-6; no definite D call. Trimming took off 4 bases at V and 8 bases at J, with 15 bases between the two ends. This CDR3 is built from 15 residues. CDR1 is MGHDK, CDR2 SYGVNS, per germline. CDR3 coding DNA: TGTGCCAGCAGTGTCTTTAGGACGGCGGATTCACCCCTCCACTTT. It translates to CASSVFRTADSPLHF.

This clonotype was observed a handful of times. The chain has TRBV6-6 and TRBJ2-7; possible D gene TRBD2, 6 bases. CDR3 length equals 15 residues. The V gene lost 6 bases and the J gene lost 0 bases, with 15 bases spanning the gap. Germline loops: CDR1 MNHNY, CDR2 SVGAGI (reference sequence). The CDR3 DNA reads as TGTGCCAGCAGGAGCCGGGACTTGTCCTCCTACGAGCAGTACTTC. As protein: CASRSRDLSSYEQYF.

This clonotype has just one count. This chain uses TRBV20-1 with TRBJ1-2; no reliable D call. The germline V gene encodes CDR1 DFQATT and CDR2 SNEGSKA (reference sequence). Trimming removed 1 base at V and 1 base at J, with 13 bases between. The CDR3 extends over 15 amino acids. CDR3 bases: TGCAGTGCTAGAGTTGAGTCGTGGTTTAACTATGGCTACACCTTC. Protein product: CSARVESWFNYGYTF.

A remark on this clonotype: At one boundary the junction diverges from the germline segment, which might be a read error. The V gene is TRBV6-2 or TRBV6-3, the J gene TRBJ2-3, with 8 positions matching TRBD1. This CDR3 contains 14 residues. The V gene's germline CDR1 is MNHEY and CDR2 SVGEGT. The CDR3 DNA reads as TGTGCCAGCAGAATCGACAGGGGCGCAGACACGCAGTATTTT. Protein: CASRIDRGADTQYF.

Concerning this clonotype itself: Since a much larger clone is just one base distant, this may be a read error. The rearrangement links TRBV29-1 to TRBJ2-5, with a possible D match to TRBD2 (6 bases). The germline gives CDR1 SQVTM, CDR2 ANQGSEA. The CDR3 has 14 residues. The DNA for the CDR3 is TGCAGCGCTGAAGTGGGGAGGTTCCAAGAGACCCAGTACTTC. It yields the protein CSAEVGRFQETQYF.

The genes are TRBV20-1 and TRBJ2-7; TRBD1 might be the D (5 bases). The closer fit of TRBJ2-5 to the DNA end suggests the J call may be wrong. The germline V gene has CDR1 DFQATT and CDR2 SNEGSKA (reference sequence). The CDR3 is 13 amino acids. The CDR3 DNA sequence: TGCAGTGCTGGAGCGCAGGGCGGAGAGACCCAGTACTTC. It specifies CSAGAQGGETQYF.

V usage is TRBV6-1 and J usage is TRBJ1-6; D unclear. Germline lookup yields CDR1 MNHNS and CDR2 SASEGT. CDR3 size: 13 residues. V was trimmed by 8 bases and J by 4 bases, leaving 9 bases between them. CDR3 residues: CASVAAYNSPLHF. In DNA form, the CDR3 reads TGTGCCAGCGTGGCCGCATATAATTCACCCCTCCACTTT.

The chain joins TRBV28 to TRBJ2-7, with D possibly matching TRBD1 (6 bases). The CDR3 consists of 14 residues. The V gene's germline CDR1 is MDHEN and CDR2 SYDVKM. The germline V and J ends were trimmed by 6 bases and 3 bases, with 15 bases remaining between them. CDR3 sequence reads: CASRAPGQFYEQYF. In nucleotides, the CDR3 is TGTGCCAGCAGGGCCCCCGGACAGTTCTACGAGCAGTACTTC.

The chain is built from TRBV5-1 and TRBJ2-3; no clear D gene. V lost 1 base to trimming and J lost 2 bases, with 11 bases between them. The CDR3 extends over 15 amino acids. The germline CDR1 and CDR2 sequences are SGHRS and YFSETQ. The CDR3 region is CASSLPDSFTDTQYF. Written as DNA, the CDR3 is TGCGCCAGCAGCTTGCCAGACTCGTTCACAGATACGCAGTATTTT.